The next 25 T cell receptor beta chains were all read from a single sample in a study of blood T cell repertoires in COVID-19 (TCRdb year 2020). The protocol used for the library was the immunoSEQ multiplex PCR assay. TCRdb stores this immuneACCESS table with in-frame sequences only. Part of the clones is absent; in the studies checked, under half of the shortfall reflects unresolved V genes, and no reason is known for the rest. Recorded for this sample are about half a million clones; roughly nine tenths of them occurred a single time. Together, the top ten hold approximately 8% of the sample. Source material: PBMCs or T cells enriched from blood (not recorded which). All receptors come from an older woman who had recovered from COVID-19.

The chain joins TRBV24-1 to TRBJ1-2; D gene ambiguous. The V gene lost 11 bases and the J gene lost 3 bases, with 12 bases spanning the gap. From germline, CDR1 is KGHDR and CDR2 SFDVKD. The CDR3 contains 12 residues. The chain's CDR3 is CAISDIYYGYTF. CDR3 in DNA: TGTGCCATCTCCGACATATACTATGGCTACACCTTC.

The chain is built from TRBV5-6 and TRBJ2-3, with a weak D call TRBD2 (6 bases). V lost 2 bases to trimming and J lost 2 bases, with 18 bases between them. The V gene's germline CDR1 is SGHDT and CDR2 YYEEEE. The CDR3 contains 17 residues. The CDR3 DNA reads TGTGCCAGCAGCTTCACTCTAGCGAACCCGGCCACAGATACGCAGTATTTT. The encoded protein is CASSFTLANPATDTQYF.

This clone was counted only a few times. The chain combines TRBV5-5 with TRBJ2-7; possible D gene TRBD2, 6 bases. V was cut by 4 bases and J by 2 bases, with 13 bases left in between. Germline-derived CDR1 and CDR2 are SGHKS and YYEKEE (reference sequence). This CDR3 comprises 14 residues. The CDR3 loop is CASSLGGGPYEQYV. The CDR3, as DNA: TGTGCCAGCAGCCTCGGAGGAGGGCCCTACGAGCAGTACGTC.

The chain recombines TRBV15 with TRBJ1-2, with 9 bases aligning to TRBD1. V lost 5 bases and J lost 7; bases outside the gene matches: 8. In germline, CDR1 is LNHNV, CDR2 YYDKDF (reference sequence). This CDR3 region has 14 residues. CDR3 sequence (DNA): TGTGCCACCAGCGTAAAACAGGGGGCGCCTGGCTACACCTTC. The encoded protein is CATSVKQGAPGYTF.

The chain uses TRBV7-2 and TRBJ2-7, with 10 bases aligning to TRBD2. The germline CDR1 and CDR2 sequences are SGHTA and FQGNSA. V shed 6 bases, J shed 0 bases, and the junction held 5 bases outside the gene matches. The CDR3 consists of 15 residues. CDR3 sequence (DNA): TGTGCCAGCAGTGAAGCGGGGGGGAGCTCCTACGAGCAGTACTTC. Translated: CASSEAGGSSYEQYF.

In its sample, this clone was seen once. The chain joins TRBV24-1 to TRBJ2-7, with D perhaps matching TRBD2 (6 bases). V gave up 11 bases and J gave up 2 bases, with 15 bases separating them. The CDR3 covers 13 residues. Germline V gene sequence: CDR1 KGHDR, CDR2 SFDVKD. The CDR3 spells CASETGRPYEQYF. The CDR3 coding sequence is TGTGCCAGTGAAACCGGGAGACCCTACGAGCAGTACTTC.

This chain joins TRBV3-1 (or the pseudogene TRBV3-2) and TRBJ1-2; no reliable D call. This CDR3 contains 12 residues. CDR1 LGHDT and CDR2 YNNKEL come from the germline V gene (reference sequence). V shed 0 bases and J shed 8 bases, with 7 bases lying between them. CDR3 coding DNA: TGTGCCAGCAGCCAAGAAAGAGGGGGCTACACCTTC. It codes for CASSQERGGYTF.

J is TRBJ2-5 and V is TRBV5-1, with 8 bases fitting TRBD2. The CDR3 length is 15 residues. CDR1 SGHRS and CDR2 YFSETQ come from the germline V gene. J lost 1 base, V lost 2 bases, and 4 bases had no gene match. In DNA form, the CDR3 reads TGCGCCAGCAGCTTCGGGGGGGCCTCCCAAGAGACCCAGTACTTC. Its protein product is CASSFGGASQETQYF.

V gene TRBV19 combines with J gene TRBJ2-1; no reliable D call. The CDR3 is 15 amino acids. Trimming removed 5 bases at V and 3 bases at J, with 14 bases between. In germline, CDR1 is LNHDA, CDR2 SQIVND (reference sequence). CDR3 sequence (DNA): TGTGCCAGTAGTTCCGGCACTAATTTCTACAATGAGCAGTTCTTC. Translation gives CASSSGTNFYNEQFF.

The genes are TRBV5-6 and TRBJ2-1; D is possibly TRBD1 (6 bases). Germline CDR1 SGHDT, CDR2 YYEEEE. The germline V and J ends were trimmed by 2 bases and 0 bases, with 12 bases remaining between them. This CDR3 is 16 amino acids long. CDR3 loop: CASSLQGFGSYNEQFF. The CDR3 bases are TGTGCCAGCAGCTTACAGGGTTTCGGCTCCTACAATGAGCAGTTCTTC. Combining the CDR3 with reference TRBV5-6 and TRBJ2-1 gives the whole variable domain DAGVTQSPTHLIKTRGQQVTLRCSPKSGHDTVSWYQQALGQGPQFIFQYYEEEERQRGNFPDRFSGHQFPNYSSELNVNALLLGDSALYLCASSLQGFGSYNEQFFGPGTRLTVL.

V usage is TRBV19 and J usage is TRBJ2-6, with TRBD1 matching over 8 bases. The ends lost 7 bases at V and 1 base at J; junction bases unmatched: 15. Per the germline V gene, CDR1 is LNHDA and CDR2 is SQIVND (reference sequence). CDR3 length equals 19 residues. The CDR3 region is CASTHDRGPTHSGANVLTF. DNA of the CDR3: TGTGCCAGTACCCATGACAGGGGCCCTACTCATTCTGGGGCCAACGTCCTGACTTTC. The variable domain in full, with the rest retrieved from reference TRBV19 and TRBJ2-6, is DGGITQSPKYLFRKEGQNVTLSCEQNLNHDAMYWYRQDPGQGLRLIYYSQIVNDFQKGDIAEGYSVSREKKESFPLTVTSAQKNPTAFYLCASTHDRGPTHSGANVLTFGAGSRLTVL.

J is TRBJ1-2 and V is TRBV7-9; D ambiguous. Looked up from germline, CDR1 is SEHNR and CDR2 is FQNEAQ (reference sequence). The germline V and J ends were trimmed by 1 base and 4 bases, with 7 bases remaining between them. The CDR3 sequence is 13 residues long. The CDR3 region is CASSLVAGYGYTF. Written as DNA, the CDR3 is TGTGCCAGCAGCTTAGTGGCAGGCTATGGCTACACCTTC.

This chain links TRBV5-1 with TRBJ2-2; 11 bases agree with TRBD1. With V trimmed by 4 bases and J by 6 bases, 8 bases remained unmatched. CDR1 is SGHRS, CDR2 YFSETQ, per germline. The CDR3 extends over 16 amino acids. The CDR3 here is CASSLWTGGTSGELFF. The CDR3 nucleotides read TGCGCCAGCAGCCTATGGACAGGGGGCACGTCCGGGGAGCTGTTTTTT.

The chain is built from TRBV5-1 and TRBJ2-7; the match to TRBD1 covers 8 bases. The V and J ends lost 4 bases and 3 bases, in that order; junction bases with no gene match: 9. This CDR3 has 15 amino acids. CDR1 is SGHRS and CDR2 is YFSETQ in the germline V gene. CDR3 nucleotides: TGCGCCAGCAGCCCTACGGGACAGGACGGCTACGAGCAGTACGTC. It specifies CASSPTGQDGYEQYV.

The V and J genes are TRBV3-1 (or the pseudogene TRBV3-2) and TRBJ2-3, with 7 bases identical to TRBD1. The CDR3 covers 12 residues. Germline V gives CDR1 LGHDT, CDR2 YNNKEL (reference sequence). Germline trimming cut 9 bases from V and 5 bases from J; bases unmatched to any gene: 5. The CDR3 here is CASKGAGDTQYF. DNA for the CDR3: TGTGCCAGTAAGGGGGCGGGAGATACGCAGTATTTT.

The chain is built from TRBV19 and TRBJ1-5; TRBD1 agrees at 7 bases. CDR1 LNHDA and CDR2 SQIVND come from the germline V gene (reference sequence). Germline trimming cut 8 bases from V and 3 bases from J; bases unmatched to any gene: 4. The CDR3 is 13 amino acids. The CDR3 spells CASGTETNQPQHF. Written as DNA, the CDR3 is TGTGCCAGTGGGACAGAAACCAATCAGCCCCAGCATTTT.

This chain connects TRBV6-2 or TRBV6-3 to TRBJ2-7; D is possibly TRBD1 (6 bases). Trimming cost V 5 bases and J 6 bases, with 20 bases left between them. Per germline, CDR1 MNHEY and CDR2 SVGEGT. CDR3 length: 15 amino acids. Here the CDR3 reads CASSGVQGPTGEQYF. The CDR3 DNA reads TGTGCCAGCAGTGGGGTACAGGGCCCCACTGGCGAGCAGTACTTC.

This clone was recorded once. V gene TRBV3-1 (or the pseudogene TRBV3-2) combines with J gene TRBJ1-4, with D perhaps TRBD1 (6 bases). Germline V gives CDR1 LGHDT, CDR2 YNNKEL (reference sequence). The CDR3 length is 15 residues. The V gene lost 2 bases and the J gene lost 8 bases, with 15 bases spanning the gap. The CDR3 reads CASSQWLGGEEKLFF. DNA for the CDR3: TGTGCCAGCAGCCAATGGTTAGGGGGTGAGGAAAAACTGTTTTTT.

The chain links TRBV24-1 to TRBJ2-3; the match to TRBD2 covers 8 bases. The V segment lost 4 bases and the J segment 6 bases; nucleotides outside the gene matches: 8. The CDR3 is 15 residues long. Germline V gene sequence: CDR1 KGHDR, CDR2 SFDVKD. DNA for the CDR3: TGTGCCACCAGTGACCCTGGGACTAGATCTGATACGCAGTATTTT. As protein: CATSDPGTRSDTQYF.

This clone has a single count. The chain carries TRBV27 and TRBJ1-6, with 9 bases that match TRBD1. The CDR3 length is 15 residues. V gave up 1 base and J gave up 10 bases; unmatched junction bases: 5. Germline lookup yields CDR1 MNHEY and CDR2 SMNVEV (reference sequence). For the CDR3, the DNA is TGTGCCAGCAGTTTATATTGGACAGGGGACTCACCCCTCCACTTT. It is translated as CASSLYWTGDSPLHF.

The rearrangement uses TRBV5-1 and TRBJ2-1; D not resolved. The CDR3 sequence is 15 residues long. Germline CDR1 and CDR2: SGHRS and YFSETQ. V was trimmed by 1 base and J by 5 bases, leaving 13 bases between them. In DNA, the CDR3 is TGCGCCAGCAGCTTGCTCCTAGATGGTAACAATGAGCAGTTCTTC. This sequence encodes CASSLLLDGNNEQFF.

The chain joins TRBV24-1 to TRBJ2-1, with D tentatively TRBD1 (6 bases). The CDR3 covers 13 residues. Germline values: CDR1 KGHDR, CDR2 SFDVKD. V was trimmed by 2 bases and J by 9 bases, leaving 10 bases between them. CDR3 in amino acids: CATSDSQGREQFF. DNA for the CDR3: TGTGCCACCAGTGATTCACAGGGTCGTGAGCAGTTCTTC.

This clone showed up just once. The sample carries other DNA sequences with the same CDR3. The chain links TRBV5-1 to TRBJ2-1; 14 nucleotides agree with TRBD2. The V and J ends lost 1 base and 7 bases, in that order; junction bases with no gene match: 1. Germline CDR1 is SGHRS and CDR2 is YFSETQ. The length of the CDR3 is 15 residues. This chain's CDR3 is CASSLRLAGGNEQFF. As DNA, the CDR3 is TGCGCCAGCAGCTTGAGACTAGCGGGGGGGAATGAGCAGTTCTTC.

CDR3 residues: CASSEGQGDGYTF. The CDR3 bases are TGTGCCAGCAGTGAAGGACAGGGGGACGGCTACACCTTC. V usage is TRBV2 and J usage is TRBJ1-2; 9 bases line up with TRBD1. Trimming took 1 base from V and 8 from J; bases not matched to a gene: 2. CDR1 is SNHLY, CDR2 FYNNEI, per germline. The CDR3 runs to 13 residues.

Notes on this clone: One end of the junction does not line up with germline, which may come from a read error. The chain links TRBV27 to TRBJ2-7; TRBD2 agrees at 9 bases. There are 14 residues in the CDR3. The germline CDR1 and CDR2 sequences are MNHEY and SMNVEV (reference sequence). CDR3 DNA: TGTGCCAGCAGTTTATCCCAGCGGGGGGTCCCTTTAGTCTTC. It is translated as CASSLSQRGVPLVF.